This T cell receptor beta chain was found in a study of T-cell reconstitution after alpha-beta-depleted transplantation in children. This CDR3 region has 15 residues. Looked up from germline, CDR1 is KGHDR and CDR2 is SFDVKD. V trimming: 1 base; J trimming: 3 bases; junction bases outside the gene matches: 4. This clonotype was seen only a few times. Its antigen remains unidentified. Preparation of the TCRbeta library was carried out with unique molecular identifiers. TCRdb called the PCR reads again in MiXCR, with one record for every CDR3 protein. Of over 150,000 distinct CDR3 sequences listed, approximately 6.3% are singletons. General study points: There were reportedly several hundred expanded graft clones from which alpha-beta T cells came about two months after transplant. Most T-cell counts and diversity one year after the transplant came from T cells that were newly produced.

Sample: PBMCs, taken before TCRalphabeta/CD19-depleted stem cell transplant. V gene TRBV24-1 combines with J gene TRBJ2-5; 7 bases are a match to TRBD1. This TCR was recovered from a boy younger than 10 with acute lymphoblastic leukemia, due to receive a stem cell transplant. CDR3 region: CATSDLFQGEETQYF. The DNA for the CDR3 is TGTGCCACCAGTGATTTATTTCAGGGGGAAGAGACCCAGTACTTC.